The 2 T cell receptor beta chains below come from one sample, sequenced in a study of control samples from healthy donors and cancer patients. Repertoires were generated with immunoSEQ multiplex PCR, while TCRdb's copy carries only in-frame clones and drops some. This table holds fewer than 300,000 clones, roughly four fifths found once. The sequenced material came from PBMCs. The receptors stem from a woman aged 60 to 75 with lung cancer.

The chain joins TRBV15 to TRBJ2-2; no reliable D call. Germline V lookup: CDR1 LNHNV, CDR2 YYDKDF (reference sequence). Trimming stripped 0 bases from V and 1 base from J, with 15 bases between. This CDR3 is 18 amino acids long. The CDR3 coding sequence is TGTGCCACCAGCAGAGATCGGGCAGATCAAGGGAACACCGGGGAGCTGTTTTTT. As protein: CATSRDRADQGNTGELFF.

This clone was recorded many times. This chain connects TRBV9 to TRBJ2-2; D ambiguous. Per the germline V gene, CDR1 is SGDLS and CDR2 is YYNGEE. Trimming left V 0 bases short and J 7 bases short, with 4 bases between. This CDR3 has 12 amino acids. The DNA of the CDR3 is TGTGCCAGCAGCGTAGGGGTCGGGGAGCTGTTTTTT. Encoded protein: CASSVGVGELFF.